The 27 T cell receptor beta chains below were found in one sample sequenced in a study of cytotoxic CD8 clonotypes in ibrutinib-treated CLL. Produced via immunoSEQ multiplex PCR; TCRdb's table is partial and in-frame only. The profile shows some 10,000 clones, around 81% of them singletons. Material: PBMCs, obtained at disease progression, from a patient treated with ibrutinib. These receptor sequences come from a human donor with chronic lymphocytic leukemia.

The CDR3 sequence is CASSFRLLLGTGNTYEQYF. CDR3 sequence (DNA): TGTGCCAGCAGTTTTAGGTTACTACTGGGGACAGGGAATACTTACGAGCAGTACTTC. This chain uses TRBV28 with TRBJ2-7; 9 bases are a match to TRBD1. The CDR3 is made up of 19 amino acids. With 3 bases clipped from V and 4 bases from J, the junction kept 19 bases outside the gene matches. Germline V gene lookup returns CDR1 MDHEN and CDR2 SYDVKM.

This clone has just one count. The chain combines TRBV27 with TRBJ1-3, with 9 bases matching TRBD1. The J segment lost 2 bases and the V segment lost 1 base, leaving 3 bases of the junction unmatched. The germline V gene has CDR1 MNHEY and CDR2 SMNVEV (reference sequence). The CDR3 length is 16 residues. The CDR3 coding sequence is TGTGCCAGCAGTTTATGGGGGACAGGGACTGGAAACACCATATATTTT. Its protein product is CASSLWGTGTGNTIYF.

The chain carries TRBV7-6 and TRBJ2-3; tentatively, D is TRBD1 or TRBD2 (5 bases each). CDR3 length: 15 amino acids. Per germline, CDR1 SGHVS and CDR2 FNYEAQ. The V gene lost 3 bases and the J gene lost 1 base, with 11 bases spanning the gap. This chain's CDR3 is CASSFGADRTDTQYF. The CDR3 bases are TGTGCCAGCAGCTTCGGGGCGGACCGCACAGATACGCAGTATTTT.

This clone was counted once. J is TRBJ2-5 and V is TRBV11-2, with no clear D. V was shortened by 5 bases and J by 7 bases, with 17 bases between the two germline ends. The CDR3 has 14 amino acids. Germline-derived CDR1 and CDR2 are SGHAT and FQNNGV. CDR3 bases: TGTGCCAGCAGCCCCATGGGTGGCTCGAGGACCCAGTACTTC. This gives the protein CASSPMGGSRTQYF.

CDR3 region: CASSLVPGQILSYEQYF. CDR3 in DNA: TGCGCCAGCAGCTTGGTACCGGGACAGATACTCTCCTACGAGCAGTACTTC. The chain couples TRBV5-1 to TRBJ2-7; 7 bases are shared with TRBD1. In germline, CDR1 is SGHRS, CDR2 YFSETQ. Trimming at V came to 0 bases and at J to 0 bases, leaving 9 bases not matched to a gene. The CDR3 spans 17 residues. Looking up the rest from reference TRBV5-1 and TRBJ2-7 gives the full variable domain: KAGVTQTPRYLIKTRGQQVTLSCSPISGHRSVSWYQQTPGQGLQFLFEYFSETQRNKGNFPGRFSGRQFSNSRSEMNVSTLELGDSALYLCASSLVPGQILSYEQYFGPGTRLTVT.

This chain joins TRBV4-1 and TRBJ1-1; D ambiguous. The CDR3 is made up of 15 amino acids. The ends were cut back, 0 bases at V and 0 bases at J, with 8 bases in the middle. Germline CDR1 reads MGHRA; CDR2 reads YSYEKL. This CDR3 reads CASSQENNMNTEAFF. CDR3 in DNA: TGCGCCAGCAGCCAAGAGAACAATATGAACACTGAAGCTTTCTTT.

The genes are TRBV19 and TRBJ2-1; a possible D gene is TRBD2 (6 bases). Deletions cut 8 bases from V and 2 bases from J, with 19 bases between. CDR3 size: 16 residues. Germline values: CDR1 LNHDA, CDR2 SQIVND (reference sequence). This CDR3 is CASLPAGTGAYNEQFF. The CDR3 DNA reads as TGTGCCAGTCTTCCTGCCGGGACTGGAGCCTACAATGAGCAGTTCTTC.

This clone has a handful of counts. The chain links TRBV10-3 to TRBJ2-1, with TRBD2 matching 11 bases. The germline V gene has CDR1 ENHRY and CDR2 SYGVKD. V was clipped by 6 bases and J by 9 bases; unmatched bases: 7. The CDR3 contains 14 residues. The CDR3 sequence is CAISETGTSGEQFF. Here the CDR3 DNA reads TGTGCCATCAGCGAAACCGGGACTAGCGGTGAGCAGTTCTTC.

This clone was counted between two and nine times. The gene calls are TRBV2 and TRBJ2-5; D is uncertain. CDR3 length: 13 residues. V was cut by 4 bases and J by 4 bases, with 10 bases left in between. Per the germline V gene, CDR1 is SNHLY and CDR2 is FYNNEI. CDR3 sequence (DNA): TGTGCCAGCAGTGTTGACCCCCGAGAGACCCAGTACTTC. This codes for CASSVDPRETQYF. Drawing the rest from reference TRBV2 and TRBJ2-5, the complete variable domain is EPEVTQTPSHQVTQMGQEVILRCVPISNHLYFYWYRQILGQKVEFLVSFYNNEISEKSEIFDDQFSVERPDGSNFTLKIRSTKLEDSAMYFCASSVDPRETQYFGPGTRLLVL.

The chain has TRBV29-1 and TRBJ2-7, with D possibly matching TRBD1 (6 bases). Trimming took 2 bases from V and 0 from J, leaving 11 bases between them. The CDR3 spans 14 residues. CDR1 SQVTM and CDR2 ANQGSEA come from the germline V gene. The CDR3 sequence is CSVEPEDSSYEQYF. In DNA, the CDR3 is TGCAGCGTTGAACCCGAGGACAGCTCCTACGAGCAGTACTTC.

The gene calls are TRBV2 and TRBJ1-4, with 8 bases that match TRBD1. Trimming took 1 base from V and 4 from J; bases not matched to a gene: 8. In germline, CDR1 is SNHLY, CDR2 FYNNEI. This CDR3 has 17 residues. The CDR3 sequence: CASSEGGRGQDNEKLFF. As DNA, the CDR3 is TGTGCCAGCAGTGAAGGCGGCAGGGGGCAGGATAATGAAAAACTGTTTTTT.

The rearrangement links TRBV2 to TRBJ1-5; D possibly corresponds to TRBD1 (5 bases). Per the germline V gene, CDR1 is SNHLY and CDR2 is FYNNEI. This CDR3 spans 16 amino acids. The ends were cut back, 3 bases at V and 0 bases at J, with 12 bases in the middle. For the CDR3, the DNA is TGTGCCAGCAGTGAGCGGGGCACCTATAGCAATCAGCCCCAGCATTTT. It is translated as CASSERGTYSNQPQHF.

The J gene is TRBJ2-7, the V gene TRBV7-2; tentatively, D is TRBD2 (6 bases). The CDR3 runs 15 residues. Between the trimmed V and J ends, which lost 0 bases and 0 bases, there was a span of 9 bases. Germline CDR1 and CDR2: SGHTA and FQGNSA. The CDR3 region is CASSLAGGASYEQYF. The CDR3 nucleotides are TGTGCCAGCAGCTTAGCAGGAGGGGCCTCCTACGAGCAGTACTTC.

The chain carries TRBV5-1 and TRBJ2-5, with no clear D. Germline lookup yields CDR1 SGHRS and CDR2 YFSETQ. V was clipped by 1 base and J by 5 bases, with 6 bases between them. This CDR3 comprises 12 residues. The CDR3 reads CASSLIEETQYF. Written as DNA, the CDR3 is TGCGCCAGCAGCTTGATTGAGGAGACCCAGTACTTC.

The chain carries TRBV27 and TRBJ2-2; 9 bases line up with TRBD2. Germline values: CDR1 MNHEY, CDR2 SMNVEV (reference sequence). With V trimmed by 6 bases and J by 3 bases, 5 bases remained unmatched. This CDR3 contains 15 residues. CDR3 loop: CASRQTSGDTGELFF. Here the CDR3 DNA reads TGTGCCAGCAGGCAGACTAGCGGAGACACCGGGGAGCTGTTTTTT.

V and J are TRBV6-5 and TRBJ2-6, with a tentative D call TRBD2 (5 bases). Germline V lookup: CDR1 MNHEY, CDR2 SVGAGI. The CDR3 is made up of 14 amino acids. V was pared by 7 bases and J by 3 bases, with 10 bases between. CDR3 in DNA: TGTGCCAGCACGCCGGGGATTGGGGCCAACGTCCTGACTTTC. It is translated as CASTPGIGANVLTF.

This clone was detected a few times. The chain recombines TRBV10-3 with TRBJ2-7; D is ambiguous. The CDR3 length is 11 residues. Per germline, CDR1 ENHRY and CDR2 SYGVKD. The germline V and J ends were trimmed by 10 bases and 2 bases, with 9 bases remaining between them. CDR3 loop: CATSPAYEQYF. The CDR3 DNA follows: TGTGCCACCTCTCCTGCCTACGAGCAGTACTTC.

The chain carries TRBV7-3 and TRBJ2-3, with TRBD2 matching over 10 bases. This CDR3 spans 18 amino acids. The germline CDR1 and CDR2 sequences are SGHTA and FQGTGA. Losses at the gene ends were 5 bases for V and 6 bases for J; bases not matched to a gene: 17. In DNA form, the CDR3 reads TGTGCCAGCAGCCTCACCTCCCTAGCGGGAGTGTGGGGGGATACGCAGTATTTT. It yields the protein CASSLTSLAGVWGDTQYF. Full variable domain (remainder filled in from reference TRBV7-3 and TRBJ2-3): GAGVSQTPSNKVTEKGKYVELRCDPISGHTALYWYRQSLGQGPEFLIYFQGTGAADDSGLPNDRFFAVRPEGSVSTLKIQRTERGDSAVYLCASSLTSLAGVWGDTQYFGPGTRLTVL.

The chain joins TRBV5-1 to TRBJ1-1; the match to TRBD1 covers 7 bases. The CDR3 has 14 amino acids. J gave up 1 base and V 4 bases, and 4 bases lay outside the gene matches. Germline CDR1 is SGHRS and CDR2 is YFSETQ. The CDR3 protein is CASSDDRANTEAFF. The DNA for the CDR3 is TGCGCCAGCAGCGATGACAGGGCGAACACTGAAGCTTTCTTT.

The chain recombines TRBV5-4 with TRBJ2-5; D ambiguous. The CDR3 consists of 13 residues. Germline CDR1 is SGHNT and CDR2 is YYREEE (reference sequence). Trimming stripped 2 bases from V and 0 bases from J, with 5 bases between. CDR3 residues: CASSFMYQETQYF. The DNA for the CDR3 is TGTGCCAGCAGCTTCATGTACCAAGAGACCCAGTACTTC.

Only one count was recorded for this clone. CDR3 sequence: CASSAYGNTIYF. CDR3 DNA sequence: TGTGCCAGCAGCGCCTACGGAAACACCATATATTTT. The chain has TRBV9 and TRBJ1-3; D unresolved. The CDR3 runs to 12 residues. Trimming pared 3 bases from V and 4 bases from J, leaving 5 bases between. Germline assignment: CDR1 SGDLS and CDR2 YYNGEE.

This clone was seen a few times. The rearrangement uses TRBV7-9 and TRBJ1-1, with D unclear. From germline, CDR1 is SEHNR and CDR2 FQNEAQ (reference sequence). The CDR3 is 13 amino acids. Trimming shortened V by 3 bases and J by 8 bases, and 13 bases separated the two germline ends. CDR3 sequence reads: CASSFQSVVEAFF. CDR3 DNA sequence: TGTGCCAGCAGCTTTCAGAGCGTTGTCGAAGCTTTCTTT. Filled out from reference TRBV7-9 and TRBJ1-1, the complete variable domain reads DTGVSQNPRHKITKRGQNVTFRCDPISEHNRLYWYRQTLGQGPEFLTYFQNEAQLEKSRLLSDRFSAERPKGSFSTLEIQRTEQGDSAMYLCASSFQSVVEAFFGQGTRLTVV.

The DNA of the CDR3 is TGTGCAGGCCTGGGGAAGACTGAAGCTTTCTTT. Translating gives CAGLGKTEAFF. This chain uses TRBV7-9 with TRBJ1-1; D is unclear. The CDR3 consists of 11 residues. CDR1 is SEHNR and CDR2 is FQNEAQ in the germline V gene (reference sequence). The complete variable domain, with remaining parts taken from reference TRBV7-9 and TRBJ1-1, reads DTGVSQNPRHKITKRGQNVTFRCDPISEHNRLYWYRQTLGQGPEFLTYFQNEAQLEKSRLLSDRFSAERPKGSFSTLEIQRTEQGDSAMYLCAGLGKTEAFFGQGTRLTVV.

This rearrangement joins TRBV2 to TRBJ1-4, with 10 bases aligning to TRBD1. Per the germline V gene, CDR1 is SNHLY and CDR2 is FYNNEI. The CDR3 totals 15 residues. V lost 3 bases to trimming and J lost 5 bases; unmatched junction nucleotides: 3. CDR3: CASSDLGQGNEKLFF. The CDR3 DNA follows: TGTGCCAGCAGTGATTTGGGACAGGGGAATGAAAAACTGTTTTTT.

This rearrangement joins TRBV9 to TRBJ2-3; D is uncertain. The V end was cut by 4 bases, the J end by 0 bases, with 6 bases between. This CDR3 comprises 13 residues. The germline CDR1 and CDR2 sequences are SGDLS and YYNGEE. The CDR3 loop reads CASSPPSTDTQYF. The CDR3 DNA sequence: TGTGCCAGCAGCCCACCTAGCACAGATACGCAGTATTTT.

This clone turned up a few times. This sequence joins TRBV20-1 and TRBJ2-7; D is unclear. The germline V gene encodes CDR1 DFQATT and CDR2 SNEGSKA (reference sequence). This CDR3 has 11 amino acids. Deletions cut 5 bases from V and 10 bases from J, with 15 bases between. CDR3 sequence (DNA): TGCAGTGCTTCACCCGACTCCGACCAGTACTTC. Translation: CSASPDSDQYF.

The chain is built from TRBV19 and TRBJ1-5; D gene ambiguous. Germline values: CDR1 LNHDA, CDR2 SQIVND (reference sequence). The CDR3 consists of 17 residues. V was shortened by 3 bases and J by 3 bases, with 18 bases between the two germline ends. The CDR3 reads CASSMKSLAGNNQPQHF. Written as DNA, the CDR3 is TGTGCCAGTAGTATGAAATCTTTAGCGGGGAACAATCAGCCCCAGCATTTT.